What follows describes a single TCR beta chain. Described time point: blood from clinic visit 5 months post-surgery; TSC patient then seizure free. Surgery cases with the highest brain T cell transcript signatures were chosen for sequencing. Trimming removed 0 bases from V and 8 bases from J; junction bases left unmatched: 4. The germline V gene encodes CDR1 WNHNN and CDR2 SYGVQD (reference sequence). This CDR3 is built from 16 residues. Some clones are missing from TCRdb's copy, which holds only in-frame ones; the method was immunoSEQ multiplex PCR. The sample comprises about 340,000 clones, 85% to 95% of which are singletons, and roughly 5.8% rests with the top ten. This sample is part of a study of brain T cells in children with intractable seizures.

The specimen comprised peripheral blood, sampled less than 6 months after surgery. This clonotype originated in a boy under two years old with tuberous sclerosis and intractable seizures. The genes are TRBV10-1 and TRBJ2-1; 13 nucleotides match TRBD2. CDR3 bases: TGCGCCAGCAGTGAGTCGAGGACTAGCGGGGGAGATGAGCAGTTCTTC. Residues: CASSESRTSGGDEQFF.